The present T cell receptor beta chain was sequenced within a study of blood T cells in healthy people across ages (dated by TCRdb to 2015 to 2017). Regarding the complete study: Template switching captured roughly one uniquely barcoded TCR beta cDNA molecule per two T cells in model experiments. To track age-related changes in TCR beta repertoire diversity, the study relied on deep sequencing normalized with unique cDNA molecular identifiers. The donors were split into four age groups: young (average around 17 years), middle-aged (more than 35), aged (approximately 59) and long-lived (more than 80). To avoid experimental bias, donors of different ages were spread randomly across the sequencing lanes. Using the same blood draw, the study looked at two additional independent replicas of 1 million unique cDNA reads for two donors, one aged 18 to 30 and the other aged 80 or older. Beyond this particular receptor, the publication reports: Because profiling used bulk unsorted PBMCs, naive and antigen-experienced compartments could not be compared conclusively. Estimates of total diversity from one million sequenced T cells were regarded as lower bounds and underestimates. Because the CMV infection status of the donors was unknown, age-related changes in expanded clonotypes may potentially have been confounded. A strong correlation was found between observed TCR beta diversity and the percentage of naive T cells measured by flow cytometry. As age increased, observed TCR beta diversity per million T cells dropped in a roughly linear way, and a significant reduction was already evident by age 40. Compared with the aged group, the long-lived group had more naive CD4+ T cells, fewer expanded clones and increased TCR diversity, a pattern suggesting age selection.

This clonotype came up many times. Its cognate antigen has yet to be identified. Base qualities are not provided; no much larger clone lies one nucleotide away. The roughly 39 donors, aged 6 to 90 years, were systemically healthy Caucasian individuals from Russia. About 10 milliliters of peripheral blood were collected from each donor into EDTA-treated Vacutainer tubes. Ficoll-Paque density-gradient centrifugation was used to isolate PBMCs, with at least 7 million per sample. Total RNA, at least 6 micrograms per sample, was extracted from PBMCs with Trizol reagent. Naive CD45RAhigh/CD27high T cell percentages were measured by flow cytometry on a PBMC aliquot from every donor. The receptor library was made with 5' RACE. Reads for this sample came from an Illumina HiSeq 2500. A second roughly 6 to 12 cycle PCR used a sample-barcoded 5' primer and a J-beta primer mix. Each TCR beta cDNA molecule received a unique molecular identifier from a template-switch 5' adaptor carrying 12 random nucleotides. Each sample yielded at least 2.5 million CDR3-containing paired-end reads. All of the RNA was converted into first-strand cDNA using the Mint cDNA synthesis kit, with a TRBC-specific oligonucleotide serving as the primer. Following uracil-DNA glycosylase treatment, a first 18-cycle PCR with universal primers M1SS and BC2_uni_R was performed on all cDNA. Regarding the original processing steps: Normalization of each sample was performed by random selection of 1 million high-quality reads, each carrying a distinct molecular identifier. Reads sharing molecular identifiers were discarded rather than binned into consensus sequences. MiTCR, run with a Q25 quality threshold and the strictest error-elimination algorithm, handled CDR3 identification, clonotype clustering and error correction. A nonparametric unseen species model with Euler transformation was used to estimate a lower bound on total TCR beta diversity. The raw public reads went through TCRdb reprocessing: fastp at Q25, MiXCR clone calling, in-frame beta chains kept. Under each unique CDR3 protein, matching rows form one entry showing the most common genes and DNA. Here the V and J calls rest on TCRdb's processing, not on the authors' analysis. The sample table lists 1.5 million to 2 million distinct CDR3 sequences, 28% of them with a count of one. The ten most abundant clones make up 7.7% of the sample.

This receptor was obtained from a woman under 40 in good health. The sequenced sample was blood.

Here the CDR3 is given as CASSLNTRAFYGYTF. In nucleotide form, the sequence is TGTGCCAGCAGCTTAAATACTCGCGCGTTCTATGGCTACACCTTC. The chain is encoded by TRBV7-9 joined to TRBJ1-2; the D gene assignment is ambiguous. V and J lose 2 bases and 4 bases, and a span of 14 bases separates them. Counted from cysteine to phenylalanine, this CDR3 has 15 amino acids. Only the CDR3 region is kept as DNA, spanning 45 bases read in frame from base 1. CDR1 and CDR2 are read off the germline V gene (reference sequence) as SEHNR and FQNEAQ. Reference TRBV7-9 and TRBJ1-2 proteins supply the regions before and after the CDR3; the full variable domain is: DTGVSQNPRHKITKRGQNVTFRCDPISEHNRLYWYRQTLGQGPEFLTYFQNEAQLEKSRLLSDRFSAERPKGSFSTLEIQRTEQGDSAMYLCASSLNTRAFYGYTFGSGTRLTVV.